What follows describes a single T cell receptor beta chain. TCRdb's copy holds only in-frame clones and misses some; the assay was immunoSEQ multiplex PCR. The data contain more than 150,000 clones, roughly 94% of them singletons. The data are from a study of T cell responses to AZD1222 COVID-19 vaccine. CDR1 is LNHNV and CDR2 is YYDKDF in the germline V gene (reference sequence). This CDR3 contains 15 residues. Deletions cut 2 bases from V and 4 bases from J, with 14 bases between. The sequencing used peripheral blood, collected 28 days after the second AZD1222 dose. The source of this sequence is an adult who received the AZD1222 COVID-19 vaccine. The chain has TRBV15 and TRBJ1-2, with D possibly being TRBD1 (5 bases). This chain's CDR3 is CATSRPSQGSYGYTF. The CDR3 DNA is TGTGCCACCAGCAGACCTAGTCAGGGATCCTATGGCTACACCTTC.